Sequencing of this TCR beta chain was carried out in a study of cytomegalovirus exposure and HLA in healthy donors. General study points: In vitro experiments confirmed that three CMV-associated chains were specific for CMV antigens.

This PCR relied on a set of 60 Vbeta primers and 13 Jbeta primers. The protocol was immunoSEQ multiplex PCR, while the TCRdb copy is restricted to in-frame clones and leaves out a portion. The sample holds roughly 190,000 clones, 81% seen once. CDR1 and CDR2 from the germline V gene are SGHRS and YFSETQ. Trimming at V came to 0 bases and at J to 1 base, leaving 3 bases not matched to a gene. The CDR3 runs to 15 residues. Comments on this clone: Its target is unknown.

The V and J genes are TRBV5-1 and TRBJ1-1, with TRBD1 matching over 7 bases. This sequence originates from a man aged 40-49 years in good health and CMV-seropositive. Sequenced input: PBMCs. This CDR3 is CASSLGQGRNTEAFF. In DNA form, the CDR3 reads TGCGCCAGCAGCTTGGGACAGGGCCGGAACACTGAAGCTTTCTTT. Drawing the rest from reference TRBV5-1 and TRBJ1-1, the complete variable domain is KAGVTQTPRYLIKTRGQQVTLSCSPISGHRSVSWYQQTPGQGLQFLFEYFSETQRNKGNFPGRFSGRQFSNSRSEMNVSTLELGDSALYLCASSLGQGRNTEAFFGQGTRLTVV.